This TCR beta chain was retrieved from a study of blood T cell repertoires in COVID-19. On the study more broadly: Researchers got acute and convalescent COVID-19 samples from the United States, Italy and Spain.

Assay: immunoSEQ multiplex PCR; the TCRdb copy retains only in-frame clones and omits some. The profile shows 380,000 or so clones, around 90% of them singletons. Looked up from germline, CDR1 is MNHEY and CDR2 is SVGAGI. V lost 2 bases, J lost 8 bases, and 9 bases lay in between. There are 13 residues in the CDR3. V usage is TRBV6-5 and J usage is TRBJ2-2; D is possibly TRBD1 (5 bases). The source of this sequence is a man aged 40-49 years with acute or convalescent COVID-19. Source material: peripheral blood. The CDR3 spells CASSYRAGGELFF. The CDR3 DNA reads TGTGCCAGCAGTTACCGGGCAGGGGGGGAGCTGTTTTTT.